This TCR beta chain emerged from a study of cytomegalovirus exposure and HLA in healthy donors. The PCR was carried out with 60 Vbeta primers and 13 Jbeta primers. Clones were read by immunoSEQ multiplex PCR, and TCRdb kept only the in-frame ones, dropping some. Of about 100,000 clones listed, approximately 73% were seen once; the top ten hold about 3.7%. The CDR3 is 13 amino acids. Per germline, CDR1 MNHEY and CDR2 SVGAGI. Trimming removed 5 bases at V and 0 bases at J, with 8 bases between. Overall study results and limits: Reports described diagnosis of cytomegalovirus status by the classifier as highly specific and sensitive. Associated with cytomegalovirus, according to the listing, were 170 or so TCR beta chains. Fewer N-insertions than the approximately 700-donor mean were reportedly shown by an Asian-associated ancestry cluster in a later analysis. As immune exposure information, only CMV serostatus was available.

Worth noting for this clone: Its antigen is not identified.

This rearrangement joins TRBV6-5 to TRBJ2-7, with a tentative D call TRBD2 (5 bases). The sample comprised PBMCs. The TCR comes from a man aged 35 to 55 in good health and CMV-seronegative. The CDR3 loop reads CASSRLSSYEQYF. CDR3 sequence (DNA): TGTGCCAGCAGTCGACTAAGCTCCTACGAGCAGTACTTC.